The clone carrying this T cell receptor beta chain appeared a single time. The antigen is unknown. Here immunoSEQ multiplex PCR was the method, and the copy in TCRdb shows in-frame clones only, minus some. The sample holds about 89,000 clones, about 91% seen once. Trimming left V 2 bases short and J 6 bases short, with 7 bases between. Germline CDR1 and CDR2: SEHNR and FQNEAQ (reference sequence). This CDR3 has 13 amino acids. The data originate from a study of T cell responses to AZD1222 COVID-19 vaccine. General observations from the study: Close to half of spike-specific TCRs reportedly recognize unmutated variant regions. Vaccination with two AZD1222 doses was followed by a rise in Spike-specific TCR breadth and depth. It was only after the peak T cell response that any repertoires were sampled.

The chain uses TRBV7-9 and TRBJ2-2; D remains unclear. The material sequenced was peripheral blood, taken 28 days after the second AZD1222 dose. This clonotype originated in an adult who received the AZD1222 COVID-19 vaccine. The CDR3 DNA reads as TGTGCCAGCAGCTTAAAAGTCCCCGGGGAGCTGTTTTTT. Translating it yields CASSLKVPGELFF. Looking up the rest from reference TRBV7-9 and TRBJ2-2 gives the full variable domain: DTGVSQNPRHKITKRGQNVTFRCDPISEHNRLYWYRQTLGQGPEFLTYFQNEAQLEKSRLLSDRFSAERPKGSFSTLEIQRTEQGDSAMYLCASSLKVPGELFFGEGSRLTVL.